Here is one T cell receptor beta chain with its context. As yet, its antigen is unknown. TCRdb analysed the RT-PCR reads with MiXCR anew, one entry per CDR3 protein. This sample has over 450,000 distinct CDR3 sequences, with 10% to 15% found just once. The CDR3 has 19 residues. Looked up from germline, CDR1 is MNHEY and CDR2 is SVGAGI. V lost 3 bases to trimming and J lost 0 bases, with 18 bases between them. The data were obtained in a study of response to subunit inactivated influenza vaccine. Broader study findings: Authors suggested each seasonal influenza vaccination recruits few new T cells.

Sample: PBMCs from blood, taken roughly 46 days after vaccination. The receptor's source is a man aged 50-60 years who received an inactivated influenza vaccine. The V call is TRBV6-5, the J call TRBJ2-6; no clear D gene. CDR3 bases: TGTGCCAGCAGTTATCATTCCCCCCCATTGAGCTCTGGGGCCAACGTCCTGACTTTC. This encodes CASSYHSPPLSSGANVLTF.